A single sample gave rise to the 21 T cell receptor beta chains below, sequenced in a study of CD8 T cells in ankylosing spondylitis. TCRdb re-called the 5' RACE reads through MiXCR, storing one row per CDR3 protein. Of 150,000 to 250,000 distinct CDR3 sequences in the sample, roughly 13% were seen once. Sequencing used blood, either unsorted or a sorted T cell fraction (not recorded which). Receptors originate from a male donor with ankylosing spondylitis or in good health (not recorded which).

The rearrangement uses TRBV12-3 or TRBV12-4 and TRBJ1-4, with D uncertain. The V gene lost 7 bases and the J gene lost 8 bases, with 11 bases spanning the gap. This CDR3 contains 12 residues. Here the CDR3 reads CASKRLGEKLFF. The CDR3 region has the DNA TGTGCCAGCAAACGACTGGGGGAAAAACTGTTTTTT.

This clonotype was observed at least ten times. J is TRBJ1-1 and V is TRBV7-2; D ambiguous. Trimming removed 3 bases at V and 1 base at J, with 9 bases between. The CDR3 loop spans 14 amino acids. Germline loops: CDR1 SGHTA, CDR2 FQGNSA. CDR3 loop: CASSFETPNTEAFF. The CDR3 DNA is TGTGCCAGCAGCTTCGAGACACCGAACACTGAAGCTTTCTTT.

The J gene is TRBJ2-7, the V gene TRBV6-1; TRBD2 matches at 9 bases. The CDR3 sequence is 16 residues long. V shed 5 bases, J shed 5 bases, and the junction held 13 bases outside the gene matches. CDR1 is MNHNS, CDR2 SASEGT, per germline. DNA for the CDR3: TGTGCCAGCAGTAGGCTTAGCGGGAGAATCTGCGACGAGCAGTACTTC. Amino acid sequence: CASSRLSGRICDEQYF.

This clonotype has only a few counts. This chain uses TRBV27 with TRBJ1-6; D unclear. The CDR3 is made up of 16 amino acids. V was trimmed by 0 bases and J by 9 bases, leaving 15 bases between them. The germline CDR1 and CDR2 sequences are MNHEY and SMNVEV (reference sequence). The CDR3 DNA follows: TGTGCCAGCAGTTTATCCGGGAGTGGCTGGGGTTCACCCCTCCACTTT. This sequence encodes CASSLSGSGWGSPLHF.

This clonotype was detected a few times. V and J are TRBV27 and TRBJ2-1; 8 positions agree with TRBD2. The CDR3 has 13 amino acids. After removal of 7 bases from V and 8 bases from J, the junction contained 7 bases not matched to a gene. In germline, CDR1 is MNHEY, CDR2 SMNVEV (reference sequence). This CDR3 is CASKGLVNDEQFF. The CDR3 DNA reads TGTGCCAGCAAGGGACTAGTTAACGATGAGCAGTTCTTC.

CDR3 sequence: CANDPSGSVLTGELFF. In DNA form, the CDR3 reads TGTGCCAATGACCCTAGCGGGAGTGTTTTGACCGGGGAGCTGTTTTTT. V and J are TRBV7-8 and TRBJ2-2; 10 bases match TRBD2. This CDR3 comprises 16 residues. CDR1 and CDR2 from the germline V gene are SGHVS and FQNEAQ. V dropped 10 bases and J dropped 5; count of bases not matched to a gene: 13. Drawing the rest from reference TRBV7-8 and TRBJ2-2, the complete variable domain is GAGVSQSPRYKVAKRGQDVALRCDPISGHVSLFWYQQALGQGPEFLTYFQNEAQLDKSGLPSDRFFAERPEGSVSTLKIQRTQQEDSAVYLCANDPSGSVLTGELFFGEGSRLTVL.

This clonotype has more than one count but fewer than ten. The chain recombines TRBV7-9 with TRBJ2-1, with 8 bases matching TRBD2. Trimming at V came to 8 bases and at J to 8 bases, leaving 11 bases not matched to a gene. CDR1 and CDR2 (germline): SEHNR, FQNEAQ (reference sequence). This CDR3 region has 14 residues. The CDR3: CASGRSGSGDEQFF. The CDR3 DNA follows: TGTGCCAGCGGGCGGAGCGGGAGTGGGGATGAGCAGTTCTTC.

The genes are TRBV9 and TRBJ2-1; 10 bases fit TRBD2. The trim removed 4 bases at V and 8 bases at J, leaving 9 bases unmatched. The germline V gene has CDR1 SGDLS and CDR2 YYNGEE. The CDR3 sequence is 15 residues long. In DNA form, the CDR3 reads TGTGCCAGCAGCCTCCTACTAGCGGGAAGGGATGAGCAGTTCTTC. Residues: CASSLLLAGRDEQFF.

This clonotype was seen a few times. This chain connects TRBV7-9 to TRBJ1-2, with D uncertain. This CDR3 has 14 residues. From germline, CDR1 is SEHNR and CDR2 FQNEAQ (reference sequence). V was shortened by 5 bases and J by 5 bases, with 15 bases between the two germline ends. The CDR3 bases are TGTGCCAGCAGCCCAAGGGTTGCTCAGTATGGCTACACCTTC. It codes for CASSPRVAQYGYTF.

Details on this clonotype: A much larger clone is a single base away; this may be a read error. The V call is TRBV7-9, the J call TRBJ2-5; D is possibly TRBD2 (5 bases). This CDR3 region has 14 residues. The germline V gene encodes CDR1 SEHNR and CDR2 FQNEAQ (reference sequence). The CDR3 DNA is TGTGCCAGCAGCCGCCCGGCCGGGGTGGAGACCAAGTACTTC. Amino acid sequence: CASSRPAGVETKYF.

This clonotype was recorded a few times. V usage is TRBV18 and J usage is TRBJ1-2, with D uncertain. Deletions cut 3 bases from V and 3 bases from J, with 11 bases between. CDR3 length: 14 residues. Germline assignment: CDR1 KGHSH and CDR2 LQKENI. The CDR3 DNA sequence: TGTGCCAGCTCACCCTATAGGCATGACTATGGCTACACCTTC. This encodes CASSPYRHDYGYTF.

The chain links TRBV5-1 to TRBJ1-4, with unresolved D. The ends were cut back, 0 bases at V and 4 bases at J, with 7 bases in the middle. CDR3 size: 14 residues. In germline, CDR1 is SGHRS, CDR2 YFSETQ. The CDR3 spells CASSLGELNEKLFF. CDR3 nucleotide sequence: TGCGCCAGCAGCTTGGGGGAGCTTAATGAAAAACTGTTTTTT.

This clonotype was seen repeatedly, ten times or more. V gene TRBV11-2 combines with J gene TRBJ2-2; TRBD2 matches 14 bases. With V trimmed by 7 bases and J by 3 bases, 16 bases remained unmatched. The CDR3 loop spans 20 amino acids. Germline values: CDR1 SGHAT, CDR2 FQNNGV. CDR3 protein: CASTASWGLAGDRDTGELFF. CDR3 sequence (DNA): TGTGCCAGCACCGCTAGTTGGGGACTAGCGGGAGATCGTGACACCGGGGAGCTGTTTTTT.

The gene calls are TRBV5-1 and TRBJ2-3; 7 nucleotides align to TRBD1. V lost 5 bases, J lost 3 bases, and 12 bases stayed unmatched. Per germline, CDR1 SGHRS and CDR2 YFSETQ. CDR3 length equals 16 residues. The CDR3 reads CASRAPIGGGTDTQYF. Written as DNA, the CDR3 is TGCGCCAGCAGGGCCCCGATAGGGGGCGGAACAGATACGCAGTATTTT.

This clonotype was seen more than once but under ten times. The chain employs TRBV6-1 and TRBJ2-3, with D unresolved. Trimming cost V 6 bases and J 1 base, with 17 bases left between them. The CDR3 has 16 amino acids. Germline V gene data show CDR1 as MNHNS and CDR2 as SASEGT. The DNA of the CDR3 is TGTGCCAGCAGCCTTGGGTCACCCGGCGGCACAGATACGCAGTATTTT. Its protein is CASSLGSPGGTDTQYF.

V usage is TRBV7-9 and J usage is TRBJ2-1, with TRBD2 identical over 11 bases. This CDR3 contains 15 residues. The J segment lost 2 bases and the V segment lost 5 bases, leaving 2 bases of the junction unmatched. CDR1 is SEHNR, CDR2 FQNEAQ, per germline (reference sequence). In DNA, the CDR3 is TGTGCCAGCAGCCCGACTAGCGGGACCTACAATGAGCAGTTCTTC. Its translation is CASSPTSGTYNEQFF.

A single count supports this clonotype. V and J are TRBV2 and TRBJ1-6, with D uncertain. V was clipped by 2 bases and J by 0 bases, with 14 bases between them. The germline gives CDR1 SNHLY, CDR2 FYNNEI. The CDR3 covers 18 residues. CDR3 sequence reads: CASSESNPSGSYNSPLHF. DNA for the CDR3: TGTGCCAGCAGTGAAAGTAACCCTTCGGGCTCCTATAATTCACCCCTCCACTTT.

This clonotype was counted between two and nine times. CDR3 sequence reads: CASSQGRDTTYEQYF. DNA for the CDR3: TGCGCCAGCAGCCAGGGCAGGGATACCACCTACGAGCAGTACTTC. V is TRBV4-1 and J is TRBJ2-7; a weak D match, TRBD1 (5 bases). Trimming cost V 3 bases and J 2 bases, with 14 bases left between them. CDR3 length equals 15 residues. The germline gives CDR1 MGHRA, CDR2 YSYEKL.

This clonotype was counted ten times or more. DNA of the CDR3: TGCGCCAGCAGCCAGTCCAATTCACCCCTCCACTTT. Amino acids: CASSQSNSPLHF. The V call is TRBV4-1, the J call TRBJ1-6; D is uncertain. In germline, CDR1 is MGHRA, CDR2 YSYEKL. The CDR3 contains 12 residues. Trimming cost V 3 bases and J 7 bases, with 4 bases left between them.

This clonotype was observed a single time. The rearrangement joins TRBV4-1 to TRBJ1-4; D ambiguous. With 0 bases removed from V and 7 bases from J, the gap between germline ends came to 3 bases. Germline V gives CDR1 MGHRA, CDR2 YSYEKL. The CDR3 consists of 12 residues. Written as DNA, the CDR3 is TGCGCCAGCAGCCAAGATCGTGAAAAACTGTTTTTT. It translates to CASSQDREKLFF.

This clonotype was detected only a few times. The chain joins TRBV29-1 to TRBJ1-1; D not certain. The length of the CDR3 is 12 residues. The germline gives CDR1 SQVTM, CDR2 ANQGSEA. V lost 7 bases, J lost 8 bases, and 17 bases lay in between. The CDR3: CSAPREGAEAFF. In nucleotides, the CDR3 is TGCAGCGCCCCTAGGGAGGGAGCCGAAGCTTTCTTT.